Following are 16 T cell receptor beta chains from one sample sequenced in a study of blood T cell repertoires in COVID-19. Measured with immunoSEQ multiplex PCR; TCRdb has only the in-frame clones, and not every one. The sample shows approximately 250,000 clones, approximately 86% of them seen only once. The specimen sequenced was peripheral blood. The receptors shown here come from a man aged 18-30 years with active or convalescent COVID-19.

The J gene is TRBJ1-4, the V gene TRBV7-9, with D maybe TRBD1 (6 bases). V gave up 3 bases and J gave up 7 bases, with 15 bases separating them. In germline, CDR1 is SEHNR, CDR2 FQNEAQ (reference sequence). The CDR3 length is 15 residues. DNA of the CDR3: TGTGCCAGCAGCTTTGGGAACAGGGAGGGTGAAAAACTGTTTTTT. Residues: CASSFGNREGEKLFF. Variable domain in full (rest from reference TRBV7-9 and TRBJ1-4): DTGVSQNPRHKITKRGQNVTFRCDPISEHNRLYWYRQTLGQGPEFLTYFQNEAQLEKSRLLSDRFSAERPKGSFSTLEIQRTEQGDSAMYLCASSFGNREGEKLFFGSGTQLSVL.

This chain connects TRBV28 to TRBJ2-4, with TRBD1 as a possible D gene (6 bases). Germline-derived CDR1 and CDR2 are MDHEN and SYDVKM. The V gene lost 8 bases and the J gene lost 7 bases, with 15 bases spanning the gap. This CDR3 has 13 residues. CDR3 bases: TGTGCCAGCGGGGGACAACCGAGGAACATTCAGTACTTC. It encodes CASGGQPRNIQYF.

This clone was recorded only once. This chain links TRBV5-4 with TRBJ1-3; D not resolved. The length of the CDR3 is 13 residues. CDR1 and CDR2 (germline): SGHNT, YYREEE (reference sequence). The V and J ends lost 0 bases and 6 bases respectively, with 7 bases between them. The CDR3 DNA sequence: TGTGCCAGCAGCTTGGGGGCTAAAAACACCATATATTTT. It yields the protein CASSLGAKNTIYF.

This chain joins TRBV24-1 and TRBJ2-1; TRBD2 matches 12 bases. J was trimmed by 15 bases and V by 2 bases; bases with no gene match: 4. Germline CDR1 reads KGHDR; CDR2 reads SFDVKD. The CDR3 has 13 residues. CDR3 in DNA: TGTGCCACCAGTGATTCCGGACTAGCGGGACCGTTCTTC. Amino acid sequence: CATSDSGLAGPFF.

V is TRBV4-1 and J is TRBJ2-1, with 11 nucleotides matching TRBD2. CDR3 length equals 16 residues. Germline loops: CDR1 MGHRA, CDR2 YSYEKL. The V segment lost 4 bases and the J segment 1 base; nucleotides outside the gene matches: 3. Written as DNA, the CDR3 is TGCGCCAGCAGCCCGGGGACTAGCGGTTCCTACAATGAGCAGTTCTTC. The encoded protein is CASSPGTSGSYNEQFF.

The chain links TRBV25-1 to TRBJ1-1; D not certain. The germline V and J ends were trimmed by 8 bases and 0 bases, with 10 bases remaining between them. Germline V gene lookup returns CDR1 MGHDK and CDR2 SYGVNS. CDR3 length equals 13 residues. CDR3 nucleotides: TGTGCCAGCTCGTATCAGTTGAACACTGAAGCTTTCTTT. Its protein product is CASSYQLNTEAFF.

This chain uses TRBV5-5 with TRBJ1-4, with 9 positions matching TRBD1. CDR1 SGHKS and CDR2 YYEKEE come from the germline V gene (reference sequence). The CDR3 covers 15 residues. With 4 bases clipped from V and 7 bases from J, the junction kept 8 bases outside the gene matches. CDR3 residues: CASSPPDRGIEKLFF. The DNA of the CDR3 is TGTGCCAGCAGCCCACCCGACAGGGGGATTGAAAAACTGTTTTTT.

The chain employs TRBV7-6 and TRBJ2-1; D is ambiguous. Germline CDR1 is SGHVS and CDR2 is FNYEAQ. CDR3 size: 14 residues. V was cut by 1 base and J by 5 bases, with 9 bases left in between. CDR3 bases: TGTGCCAGCAGCTTAGGCCCGGAGAACAATGAGCAGTTCTTC. Protein product: CASSLGPENNEQFF.

The CDR3 loop is CASSHEPGQFNSPLHF. CDR3 in DNA: TGTGCCAGCAGCCATGAACCGGGACAGTTTAATTCACCCCTCCACTTT. The rearrangement uses TRBV14 and TRBJ1-6; TRBD1 matches at 7 bases. Germline CDR1 reads SGHDN; CDR2 reads FVKESK. This CDR3 is 16 amino acids long. Losses at the gene ends were 3 bases for V and 6 bases for J; bases not matched to a gene: 8.

The chain recombines TRBV19 with TRBJ2-3; D may be TRBD1 (5 bases). The CDR3 contains 15 residues. The V gene lost 3 bases and the J gene lost 2 bases, with 12 bases spanning the gap. Germline loops: CDR1 LNHDA, CDR2 SQIVND (reference sequence). CDR3: CASSIIQGSTDTQYF. DNA of the CDR3: TGTGCCAGTAGTATCATCCAGGGATCCACAGATACGCAGTATTTT.

J is TRBJ1-5 and V is TRBV24-1, with no clear D. Deletions cut 4 bases from V and 11 bases from J, with 23 bases between. CDR3 length: 16 amino acids. Germline V gene data show CDR1 as KGHDR and CDR2 as SFDVKD. In DNA, the CDR3 is TGTGCCACCAGTGACGGGTCGGCAGCCTCCATATCAGCCCAGCATTTT. Translation: CATSDGSAASISAQHF.

The rearrangement joins TRBV7-6 to TRBJ1-2; a possible D gene is TRBD1 (5 bases). This CDR3 has 15 amino acids. CDR1 is SGHVS and CDR2 is FNYEAQ in the germline V gene. V was cut by 2 bases and J by 4 bases, with 14 bases left in between. The CDR3 reads CASSLTAGTAYGYTF. The CDR3 nucleotides are TGTGCCAGCAGCTTAACGGCCGGGACTGCCTATGGCTACACCTTC. Combining the CDR3 with reference TRBV7-6 and TRBJ1-2 gives the whole variable domain GAGVSQSPRYKVTKRGQDVALRCDPISGHVSLYWYRQALGQGPEFLTYFNYEAQQDKSGLPNDRFSAERPEGSISTLTIQRTEQRDSAMYRCASSLTAGTAYGYTFGSGTRLTVV.

This clone is a singleton in its sample. The chain couples TRBV11-2 to TRBJ2-7; D not resolved. This CDR3 has 13 amino acids. Germline assignment: CDR1 SGHAT and CDR2 FQNNGV. V was clipped by 1 base and J by 5 bases, with 9 bases between them. The CDR3 DNA reads as TGTGCCAGCAGCTTAGGTCCGGGTGACGAGCAGTACTTC. This sequence encodes CASSLGPGDEQYF.

The V gene is TRBV28, the J gene TRBJ1-5, with 8 bases aligning to TRBD1. CDR1 and CDR2 (germline): MDHEN, SYDVKM. This CDR3 comprises 15 residues. V dropped 6 bases and J dropped 7; count of bases not matched to a gene: 11. Written as DNA, the CDR3 is TGTGCCAGCAGGTTGCTCGGACAGGGACAACAGCCCCAGCATTTT. This encodes CASRLLGQGQQPQHF. Complete variable domain (other parts from reference TRBV28 and TRBJ1-5): DVKVTQSSRYLVKRTGEKVFLECVQDMDHENMFWYRQDPGLGLRLIYFSYDVKMKEKGDIPEGYSVSREKKERFSLILESASTNQTSMYLCASRLLGQGQQPQHFGDGTRLSIL.

The V call is TRBV6-5, the J call TRBJ2-7; TRBD1 agrees at 8 bases. Germline V gene lookup returns CDR1 MNHEY and CDR2 SVGAGI. There are 15 residues in the CDR3. J was trimmed by 0 bases and V by 3 bases; bases with no gene match: 4. The CDR3 is CASSYGQGHSYEQYF. In nucleotides, the CDR3 is TGTGCCAGCAGTTATGGACAGGGCCACTCCTACGAGCAGTACTTC.

The chain recombines TRBV13 with TRBJ2-7, with 15 bases aligning to TRBD2. The V segment lost 5 bases and the J segment 4 bases; nucleotides outside the gene matches: 9. CDR1 is PRHDT and CDR2 is FYEKMQ in the germline V gene (reference sequence). This CDR3 comprises 17 residues. CDR3 protein: CASSRRTSGRAGYEQYF. As DNA, the CDR3 is TGTGCCAGCAGCCGCCGGACTAGCGGGAGGGCGGGATACGAGCAGTACTTC. Supplemented by reference TRBV13 and TRBJ2-7, the full variable domain reads AAGVIQSPRHLIKEKRETATLKCYPIPRHDTVYWYQQGPGQDPQFLISFYEKMQSDKGSIPDRFSAQQFSDYHSELNMSSLELGDSALYFCASSRRTSGRAGYEQYFGPGTRLTVT.